This T cell receptor beta chain was obtained from a study of early T cells in non-severe SARS-CoV-2 infection. Looking at the study overall: Whole-blood bulk RNA, unsorted, was sequenced, and chains were unpaired. Notes on the study in general: Anti-spike CD8 responses were favored in VDJdb matching, and private and CD4 specificities were missed.

This clonotype was seen at least ten times. Its specificity is not known. Unique molecular identifiers tagged individual cDNA molecules. TCRdb independently ran MiXCR on the 5' RACE reads; one entry per CDR3 protein. The data hold around 82,000 distinct CDR3 sequences, with approximately 11% observed a single time. This TCR came from an adult who was a healthcare worker with PCR-confirmed SARS-CoV-2 infection or an uninfected control (not recorded which). The specimen sequenced was whole blood.

CDR3 DNA sequence: TGTGCCACCAAAAGTCGGGGTGTCGCTAATGAAAAACTGTTTTTT. It encodes CATKSRGVANEKLFF. The gene calls are TRBV15 and TRBJ1-4, with D unresolved. The V end lost 7 bases, the J end lost 3 bases, and 15 bases lay between the germline ends. CDR3 length equals 15 residues. Looked up from germline, CDR1 is LNHNV and CDR2 is YYDKDF (reference sequence).